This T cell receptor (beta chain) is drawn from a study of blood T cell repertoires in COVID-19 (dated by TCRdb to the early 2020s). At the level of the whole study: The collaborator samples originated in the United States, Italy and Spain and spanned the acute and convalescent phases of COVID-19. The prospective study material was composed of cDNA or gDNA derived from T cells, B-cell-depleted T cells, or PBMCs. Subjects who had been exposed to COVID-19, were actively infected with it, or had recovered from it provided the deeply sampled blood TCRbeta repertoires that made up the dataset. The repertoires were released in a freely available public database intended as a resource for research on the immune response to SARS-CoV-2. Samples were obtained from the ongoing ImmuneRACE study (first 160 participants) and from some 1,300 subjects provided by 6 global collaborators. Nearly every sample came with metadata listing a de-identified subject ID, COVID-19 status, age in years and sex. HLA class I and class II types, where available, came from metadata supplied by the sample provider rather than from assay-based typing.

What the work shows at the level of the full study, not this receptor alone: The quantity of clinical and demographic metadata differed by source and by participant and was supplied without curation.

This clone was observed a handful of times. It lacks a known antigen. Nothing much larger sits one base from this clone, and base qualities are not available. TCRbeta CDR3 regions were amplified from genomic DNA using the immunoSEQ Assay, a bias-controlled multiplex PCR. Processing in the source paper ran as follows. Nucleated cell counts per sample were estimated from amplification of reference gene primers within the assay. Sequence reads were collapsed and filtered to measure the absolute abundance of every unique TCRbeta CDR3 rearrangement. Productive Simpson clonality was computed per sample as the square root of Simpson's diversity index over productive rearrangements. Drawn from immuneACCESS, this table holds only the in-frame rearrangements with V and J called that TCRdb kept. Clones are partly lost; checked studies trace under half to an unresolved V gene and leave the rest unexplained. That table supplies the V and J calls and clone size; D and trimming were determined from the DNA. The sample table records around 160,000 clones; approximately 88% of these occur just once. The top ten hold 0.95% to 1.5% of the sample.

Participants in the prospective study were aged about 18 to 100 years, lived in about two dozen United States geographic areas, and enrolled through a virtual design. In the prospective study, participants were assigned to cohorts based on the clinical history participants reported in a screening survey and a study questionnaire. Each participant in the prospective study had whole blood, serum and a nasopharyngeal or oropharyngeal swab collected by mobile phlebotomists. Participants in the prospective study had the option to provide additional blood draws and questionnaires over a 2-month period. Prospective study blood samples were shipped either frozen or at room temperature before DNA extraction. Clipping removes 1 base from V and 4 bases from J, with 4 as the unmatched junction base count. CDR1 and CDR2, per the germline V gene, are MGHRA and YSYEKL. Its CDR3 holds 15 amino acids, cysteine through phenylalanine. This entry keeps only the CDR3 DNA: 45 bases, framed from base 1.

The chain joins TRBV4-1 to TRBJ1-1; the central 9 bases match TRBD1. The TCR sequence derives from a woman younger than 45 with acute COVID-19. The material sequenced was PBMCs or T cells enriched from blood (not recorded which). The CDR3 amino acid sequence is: CASSQVGTGSTEAFF. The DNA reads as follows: TGCGCCAGCAGCCAAGTGGGGACAGGGAGCACTGAAGCTTTCTTT.